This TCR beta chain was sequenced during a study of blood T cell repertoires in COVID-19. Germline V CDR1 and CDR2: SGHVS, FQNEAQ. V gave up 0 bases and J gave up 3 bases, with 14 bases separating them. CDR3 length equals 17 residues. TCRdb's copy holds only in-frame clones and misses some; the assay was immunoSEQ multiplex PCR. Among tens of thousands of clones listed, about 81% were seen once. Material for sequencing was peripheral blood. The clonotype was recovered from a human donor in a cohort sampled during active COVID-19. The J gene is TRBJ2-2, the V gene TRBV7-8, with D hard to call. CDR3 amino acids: CASSLATQYLDTGELFF. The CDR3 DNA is TGTGCCAGCAGCTTAGCAACACAGTACCTTGACACCGGGGAGCTGTTTTTT.